The 20 T cell receptor beta chains listed next were all sequenced from one sample in a study of cytomegalovirus exposure and HLA in healthy donors. The PCR used 60 Vbeta and 13 Jbeta primers. Here immunoSEQ multiplex PCR was the method, and the copy in TCRdb shows in-frame clones only, minus some. The table lists 150,000 or so clones, 60% to 85% of them singletons. The sequencing sample was made of PBMCs. The receptor set was obtained from a man aged 35-49 years in good health and CMV-seropositive.

This clone was observed a handful of times. This rearrangement joins TRBV19 to TRBJ1-1; D is unclear. V was trimmed by 3 bases and J by 5 bases, leaving 19 bases between them. Germline CDR1 and CDR2: LNHDA and SQIVND (reference sequence). CDR3 length: 16 amino acids. The CDR3 spells CASSIRGRVWSTEAFF. The DNA for the CDR3 is TGTGCCAGTAGTATTCGGGGTAGAGTCTGGTCTACTGAAGCTTTCTTT.

The genes are TRBV28 and TRBJ2-2, with 9 bases fitting TRBD1. CDR3 length: 14 residues. Germline-derived CDR1 and CDR2 are MDHEN and SYDVKM. After removal of 8 bases from V and 2 bases from J, the junction contained 3 bases not matched to a gene. The CDR3 nucleotides read TGTGCCAGCCGGACAGGGGCCAACACCGGGGAGCTGTTTTTT. This codes for CASRTGANTGELFF.

This clone was recorded a few times. The chain couples TRBV9 to TRBJ1-3; no clear D. V lost 2 bases and J lost 4, with 10 bases in between. Germline-derived CDR1 and CDR2 are SGDLS and YYNGEE. The CDR3 loop spans 14 amino acids. The chain's CDR3 is CASSVGSAGNTIYF. The DNA for the CDR3 is TGTGCCAGCAGCGTCGGGTCAGCAGGAAACACCATATATTTT.

The DNA of the CDR3 is TGTGCCAGCAGCTGGGGACTAGCGGTCTACAATGAGCAGTTCTTC. Its protein product is CASSWGLAVYNEQFF. This chain links TRBV5-4 with TRBJ2-1; 11 bases agree with TRBD2. This CDR3 spans 15 amino acids. CDR1 SGHNT and CDR2 YYREEE come from the germline V gene (reference sequence). Trimming cost V 3 bases and J 3 bases; bases outside gene matches: 2.

The chain employs TRBV7-2 and TRBJ1-2, with 8 bases lining up with TRBD1. CDR1 and CDR2 (germline): SGHTA, FQGNSA. V dropped 1 base and J dropped 6; count of bases not matched to a gene: 1. The CDR3 length is 13 residues. The CDR3 nucleotides read TGTGCCAGCAGCTTAGGACAGGGGAATGGCTACACCTTC. Protein sequence: CASSLGQGNGYTF.

The chain couples TRBV19 to TRBJ2-2, with 12 nucleotides matching TRBD2. The germline gives CDR1 LNHDA, CDR2 SQIVND (reference sequence). The length of the CDR3 is 15 residues. Losses at the gene ends were 8 bases for V and 4 bases for J; bases not matched to a gene: 5. This chain's CDR3 is CASLAGGPGTGELFF. Written as DNA, the CDR3 is TGTGCCAGTCTAGCGGGAGGGCCCGGCACCGGGGAGCTGTTTTTT.

The gene calls are TRBV19 and TRBJ2-5, with TRBD2 identical over 8 bases. V gave up 1 base and J gave up 5 bases; unmatched junction bases: 9. Germline V gene lookup returns CDR1 LNHDA and CDR2 SQIVND (reference sequence). The CDR3 runs to 16 residues. This CDR3 reads CASSIALAGGYETQYF. The DNA for the CDR3 is TGTGCCAGTAGTATAGCTTTGGCGGGAGGCTACGAGACCCAGTACTTC.

The chain uses TRBV10-3 and TRBJ2-2, with TRBD2 identical over 8 bases. The CDR3 covers 13 residues. Germline V gene sequence: CDR1 ENHRY, CDR2 SYGVKD. V shed 7 bases and J 6 bases; nucleotides not matched to a gene: 4. The CDR3 loop is CAINREGAGELFF. The CDR3 nucleotides are TGTGCCATCAACCGGGAGGGGGCCGGGGAGCTGTTTTTT.

This chain links TRBV28 with TRBJ2-5; TRBD2 might be the D (7 bases). Trimming cost V 2 bases and J 2 bases, with 15 bases left between them. Germline loops: CDR1 MDHEN, CDR2 SYDVKM. The CDR3 totals 16 residues. The CDR3 nucleotides read TGTGCCAGCAGTTTAGGGGGGGCTAGCGGACAAGAGACCCAGTACTTC. This sequence encodes CASSLGGASGQETQYF.

This chain connects TRBV2 to TRBJ2-1; no firm D call. V dropped 4 bases and J dropped 4 bases, with 23 bases sitting between them. CDR1 is SNHLY and CDR2 is FYNNEI in the germline V gene. There are 18 residues in the CDR3. CDR3 protein: CASSVRPKTLSPYNEQFF. The DNA for the CDR3 is TGTGCCAGCAGTGTTCGCCCCAAGACATTGTCTCCGTACAATGAGCAGTTCTTC.

This clone is a singleton in its sample. This sequence joins TRBV6-1 and TRBJ2-5, with a tentative D call TRBD1 (5 bases). The J call is in doubt because the DNA end fits TRBJ2-7 better. Germline V gene sequence: CDR1 MNHNS, CDR2 SASEGT. The CDR3 has 14 residues. The CDR3 nucleotides read TGTGCCAGCAGTGAATTCTGGGGCCCCTACGAGCAGTACTTC. Translation gives CASSEFWGPYEQYF.

V is TRBV5-1 and J is TRBJ1-5; 7 positions agree with TRBD1. The ends lost 0 bases at V and 7 bases at J; junction bases unmatched: 7. The CDR3 sequence is 15 residues long. Germline V gives CDR1 SGHRS, CDR2 YFSETQ. CDR3 in amino acids: CASSLEGQGGQPQHF. CDR3 bases: TGCGCCAGCAGCTTGGAAGGCCAGGGGGGCCAGCCCCAGCATTTT.

The chain has TRBV10-2 and TRBJ2-7, with a tentative D call TRBD1 (5 bases). Trimming cost V 6 bases and J 1 base, with 10 bases left between them. The CDR3 contains 13 residues. Germline V lookup: CDR1 WSHSY, CDR2 SAAADI. The CDR3 region has the DNA TGCGCCAGCAGGGGGCCCCCTTCCTACGAGCAGTACTTC. It translates to CASRGPPSYEQYF.

This rearrangement joins TRBV11-1 to TRBJ1-1; D possibly corresponds to TRBD1 (5 bases). The CDR3 loop spans 15 amino acids. V dropped 1 base and J dropped 0 bases, with 9 bases sitting between them. The V gene's germline CDR1 is SGHAT and CDR2 FQDESV (reference sequence). CDR3 nucleotides: TGTGCCAGCAGCTTAGGACAGTTTGTGAACACTGAAGCTTTCTTT. It encodes CASSLGQFVNTEAFF.

The chain employs TRBV15 and TRBJ2-6; D possibly corresponds to TRBD1 (6 bases). This CDR3 region has 14 residues. Per germline, CDR1 LNHNV and CDR2 YYDKDF (reference sequence). V lost 7 bases, J lost 2 bases, and 9 bases lay in between. The CDR3 DNA follows: TGTGCCACCACACAGGGCCCTGGGGCCAACGTCCTGACTTTC. This translates into CATTQGPGANVLTF. Full variable domain (missing parts from reference TRBV15 and TRBJ2-6): DAMVIQNPRYQVTQFGKPVTLSCSQTLNHNVMYWYQQKSSQAPKLLFHYYDKDFNNEADTPDNFQSRRPNTSFCFLDIRSPGLGDTAMYLCATTQGPGANVLTFGAGSRLTVL.

This clone was seen at least ten times. J is TRBJ1-2 and V is TRBV7-9; 7 nucleotides line up with TRBD1. The CDR3 is made up of 13 amino acids. From germline, CDR1 is SEHNR and CDR2 FQNEAQ (reference sequence). V shed 5 bases, J shed 7 bases, and the junction held 7 bases outside the gene matches. CDR3 amino acids: CASSHGAGGGYTF. CDR3 nucleotides: TGTGCCAGCAGCCATGGGGCAGGGGGTGGCTACACCTTC.

This clone was counted a few times. The chain uses TRBV14 and TRBJ2-3, with a weak D call TRBD2 (6 bases). Per germline, CDR1 SGHDN and CDR2 FVKESK. This CDR3 is built from 15 residues. The V end lost 1 base, the J end lost 1 base, and 9 bases lay between the germline ends. CDR3 bases: TGTGCCAGCAGCCAAGTATTAGCGGGCACAGATACGCAGTATTTT. Its translation is CASSQVLAGTDTQYF.

This chain joins TRBV11-2 and TRBJ2-5, with TRBD2 matching 8 bases. Germline-derived CDR1 and CDR2 are SGHAT and FQNNGV. V lost 2 bases, J lost 7 bases, and 6 bases stayed unmatched. The CDR3 consists of 14 residues. The CDR3 coding sequence is TGTGCCAGCAGCTTAAGACAGGCGGGGGGGACCCAGTACTTC. Protein product: CASSLRQAGGTQYF.

Only a few counts were recorded for this clone. The CDR3 loop is CASSPGADAGELFF. The CDR3 nucleotides are TGTGCCAGCTCACCAGGGGCGGATGCCGGGGAGCTGTTTTTT. V is TRBV18 and J is TRBJ2-2; TRBD1 might be the D (5 bases). Trimming shortened V by 2 bases and J by 6 bases, and 10 bases separated the two germline ends. The CDR3 length is 14 residues. The germline V gene encodes CDR1 KGHSH and CDR2 LQKENI.

The rearrangement links TRBV6-6 to TRBJ2-2, with TRBD2 identical over 9 bases. Unmatched junction bases numbered 6, after V lost 8 bases and J lost 5 bases. This CDR3 is built from 14 residues. Germline-derived CDR1 and CDR2 are MNHNY and SVGAGI (reference sequence). CDR3 residues: CASLKRGETGELFF. The CDR3 DNA follows: TGTGCCAGCCTAAAGCGGGGGGAAACCGGGGAGCTGTTTTTT.